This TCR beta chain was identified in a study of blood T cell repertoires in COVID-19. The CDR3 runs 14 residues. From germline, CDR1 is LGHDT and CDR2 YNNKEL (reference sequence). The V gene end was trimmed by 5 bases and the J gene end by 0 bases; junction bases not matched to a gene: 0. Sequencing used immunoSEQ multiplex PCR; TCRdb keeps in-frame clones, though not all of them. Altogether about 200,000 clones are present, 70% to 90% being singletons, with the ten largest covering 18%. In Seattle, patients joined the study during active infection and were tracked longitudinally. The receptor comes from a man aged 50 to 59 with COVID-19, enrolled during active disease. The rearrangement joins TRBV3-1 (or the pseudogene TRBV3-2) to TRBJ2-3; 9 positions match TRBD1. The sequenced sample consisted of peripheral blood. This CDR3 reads CASSGTGSTDTQYF. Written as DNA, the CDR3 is TGTGCCAGCAGCGGGACAGGGAGCACAGATACGCAGTATTTT.